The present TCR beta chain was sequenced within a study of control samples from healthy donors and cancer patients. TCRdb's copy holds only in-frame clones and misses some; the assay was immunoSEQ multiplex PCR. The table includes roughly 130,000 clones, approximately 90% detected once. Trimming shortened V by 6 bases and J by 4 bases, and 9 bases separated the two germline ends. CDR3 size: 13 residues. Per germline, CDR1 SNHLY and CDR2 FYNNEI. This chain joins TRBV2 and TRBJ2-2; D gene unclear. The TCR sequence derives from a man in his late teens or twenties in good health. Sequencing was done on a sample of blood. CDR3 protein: CASRTEVTGELFF. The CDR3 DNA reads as TGTGCCAGCAGGACCGAAGTCACCGGGGAGCTGTTTTTT.